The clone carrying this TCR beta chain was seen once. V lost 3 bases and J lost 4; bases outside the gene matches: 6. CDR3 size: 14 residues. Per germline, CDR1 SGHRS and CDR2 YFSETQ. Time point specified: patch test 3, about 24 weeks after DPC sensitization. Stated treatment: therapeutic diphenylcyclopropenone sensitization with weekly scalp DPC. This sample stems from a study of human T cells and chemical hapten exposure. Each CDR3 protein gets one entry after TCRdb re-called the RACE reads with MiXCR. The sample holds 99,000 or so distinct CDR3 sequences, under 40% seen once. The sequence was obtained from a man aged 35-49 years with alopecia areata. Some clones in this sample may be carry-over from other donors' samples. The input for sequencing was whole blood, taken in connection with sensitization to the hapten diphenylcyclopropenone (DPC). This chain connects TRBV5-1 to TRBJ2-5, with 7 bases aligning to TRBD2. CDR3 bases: TGCGCCAGCAGCTACCAGGGAGGGCGAGAGACCCAGTACTTC. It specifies CASSYQGGRETQYF.